This passage covers 4 T cell receptor beta chains from one sample sequenced in a study of cytomegalovirus exposure and HLA in healthy donors. The PCR made use of 60 Vbeta and 13 Jbeta primers. Repertoires were generated with immunoSEQ multiplex PCR, while TCRdb's copy carries only in-frame clones and drops some. The data show around 190,000 clones, approximately 80% seen once. Sequencing was done on a sample of PBMCs. These receptors were collected from a woman younger than 45 in good health and CMV-seropositive.

V usage is TRBV5-1 and J usage is TRBJ1-3; maybe TRBD1 (6 bases). Germline CDR1 and CDR2: SGHRS and YFSETQ. CDR3 length equals 15 residues. V shed 4 bases and J shed 0 bases, with 11 bases lying between them. CDR3 nucleotide sequence: TGCGCCAGCAGCCCCAGGACAGACTCTGGAAACACCATATATTTT. The encoded protein is CASSPRTDSGNTIYF. The entire variable domain, with the rest obtained from reference TRBV5-1 and TRBJ1-3, is as follows: KAGVTQTPRYLIKTRGQQVTLSCSPISGHRSVSWYQQTPGQGLQFLFEYFSETQRNKGNFPGRFSGRQFSNSRSEMNVSTLELGDSALYLCASSPRTDSGNTIYFGEGSWLTVV.

This clone showed up just a few times. Other DNA sequences in the sample encode the same CDR3. The chain joins TRBV18 to TRBJ2-7, with 7 positions matching TRBD2. CDR3 length equals 14 residues. Trimming took 3 bases from V and 6 from J; bases not matched to a gene: 8. The germline V gene has CDR1 KGHSH and CDR2 LQKENI. CDR3 in amino acids: CASSPSGGLGEQYF. In DNA, the CDR3 is TGTGCCAGCTCACCTTCGGGGGGTCTGGGCGAGCAGTACTTC.

In its sample, this clone was seen a few times. This chain's CDR3 is CASSPAGGLEAFF. CDR3 bases: TGTGCCAGCAGCCCCGCGGGGGGCCTTGAAGCTTTCTTT. The J gene is TRBJ1-1, the V gene TRBV9; D is perhaps TRBD1 (6 bases). Per germline, CDR1 SGDLS and CDR2 YYNGEE. V lost 4 bases and J lost 7, with 14 bases in between. This CDR3 contains 13 residues.

This clone was counted only a few times. V is TRBV14 and J is TRBJ1-4; possible D gene TRBD1, 5 bases. Looked up from germline, CDR1 is SGHDN and CDR2 is FVKESK. V was pared by 1 base and J by 8 bases, with 14 bases between. There are 15 residues in the CDR3. Here the CDR3 DNA reads TGTGCCAGCAGCCAAGGAGTCAGGGCAGGGGAAAAACTGTTTTTT. Amino acids: CASSQGVRAGEKLFF.